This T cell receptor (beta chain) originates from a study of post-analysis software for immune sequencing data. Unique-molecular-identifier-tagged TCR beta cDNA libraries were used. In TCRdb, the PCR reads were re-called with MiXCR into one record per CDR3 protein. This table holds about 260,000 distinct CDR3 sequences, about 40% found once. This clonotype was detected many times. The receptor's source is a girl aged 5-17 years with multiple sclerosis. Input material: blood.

The CDR3 sequence is CSVATGPTEAFF. CDR3 sequence (DNA): TGCAGCGTTGCCACAGGGCCCACTGAAGCTTTCTTT. This chain joins TRBV29-1 and TRBJ1-1; D might be TRBD1 (6 bases). V lost 4 bases, J lost 4 bases, and 10 bases lay in between. In germline, CDR1 is SQVTM, CDR2 ANQGSEA. The CDR3 is 12 residues long.